This TCR beta chain was documented in a study of blood T cell repertoires in COVID-19. Study background: In each case, the material was cDNA or gDNA derived from T cells, B-cell-depleted T cells, or PBMCs.

The CDR3 is made up of 15 amino acids. J lost 2 bases, V lost 4 bases, and 7 bases had no gene match. The germline V gene encodes CDR1 MNHNY and CDR2 SVGAGI (reference sequence). As processed by the authors: Scientists estimated how many nucleated cells there were by amplifying reference gene primers. Profiled with immunoSEQ multiplex PCR; TCRdb holds only in-frame clones, not every one. From that table come the V and J calls and clone size; the DNA was used to work out D and trimming. Of approximately 130,000 clones listed, about 86% are singletons. This clonotype was obtained from a man older than 75 with active or convalescent COVID-19. The sample taken for sequencing was peripheral blood. This chain uses TRBV6-6 with TRBJ2-7, with 8 bases aligning to TRBD2. CDR3 nucleotides: TGTGCCAGCAGTTCTTCTAGCGGGCAGACCTACGAGCAGTACTTC. Protein product: CASSSSSGQTYEQYF.